Shown below are 27 T cell receptor beta chains from a single sample sequenced in a study of T cell responses to AZD1222 COVID-19 vaccine. Profiled with immunoSEQ multiplex PCR; TCRdb holds only in-frame clones, not every one. The sample records roughly 100,000 clones, about 90% being singletons. This specimen was peripheral blood, taken on day 0 of AZD1222 vaccination. The receptors originated from an adult in good health.

The chain employs TRBV6-1 and TRBJ2-1; 14 bases match TRBD2. The CDR3 totals 17 residues. Trimming at V came to 3 bases and at J to 6 bases, leaving 7 bases not matched to a gene. CDR1 and CDR2 (germline): MNHNS, SASEGT. CDR3 loop: CASSETSGGAVGNEQFF. DNA of the CDR3: TGTGCCAGCAGTGAGACTAGCGGGGGGGCCGTGGGCAATGAGCAGTTCTTC.

V is TRBV2 and J is TRBJ1-1; D uncertain. The CDR3 runs to 16 residues. Germline V gene data show CDR1 as SNHLY and CDR2 as FYNNEI. V was trimmed by 2 bases and J by 1 base, leaving 14 bases between them. CDR3: CASSERRGSGNTEAFF. The CDR3 DNA is TGTGCCAGCAGTGAACGGAGAGGGTCGGGGAACACTGAAGCTTTCTTT.

The rearrangement links TRBV19 to TRBJ1-5; TRBD1 might be the D (6 bases). V was clipped by 6 bases and J by 7 bases, with 13 bases between them. This CDR3 has 13 amino acids. Germline V lookup: CDR1 LNHDA, CDR2 SQIVND (reference sequence). The CDR3 spells CASSNTGWQPQHF. The CDR3, as DNA: TGTGCCAGTAGCAATACAGGGTGGCAGCCCCAGCATTTT.

The chain couples TRBV7-9 to TRBJ2-7; no firm D call. Germline values: CDR1 SEHNR, CDR2 FQNEAQ (reference sequence). The CDR3 contains 13 residues. Trimming took off 5 bases at V and 12 bases at J, with 20 bases between the two ends. As DNA, the CDR3 is TGTGCCAGCAGCCGTGAATGGGCACCTAGGCCGTACTTC. Its translation is CASSREWAPRPYF.

This rearrangement joins TRBV7-9 to TRBJ2-1; 9 bases are a match to TRBD2. The germline V gene encodes CDR1 SEHNR and CDR2 FQNEAQ (reference sequence). J gave up 5 bases and V 1 base, and 3 bases lay outside the gene matches. The CDR3 consists of 15 residues. The CDR3 DNA follows: TGTGCCAGCAGCTTAGTAGCGGGGGCTAACAATGAGCAGTTCTTC. It specifies CASSLVAGANNEQFF.

The chain uses TRBV3-1 (or the pseudogene TRBV3-2) and TRBJ2-7; 9 bases are shared with TRBD1. This CDR3 spans 15 amino acids. J was trimmed by 4 bases and V by 2 bases; bases with no gene match: 6. CDR1 LGHDT and CDR2 YNNKEL come from the germline V gene (reference sequence). The CDR3: CASSQPGQGHYEQYF. The CDR3 nucleotides read TGTGCCAGCAGCCAACCGGGACAGGGACATTACGAGCAGTACTTC.

This chain joins TRBV2 and TRBJ2-1, with D perhaps assigned TRBD1 or TRBD2 (5 bases each). Germline CDR1 SNHLY, CDR2 FYNNEI. V shed 2 bases and J shed 10 bases, with 18 bases lying between them. This CDR3 is 15 amino acids long. CDR3: CASSEPGPTANEQFF. The DNA of the CDR3 is TGTGCCAGCAGTGAACCGGGACCGACCGCCAACGAGCAGTTCTTC. Filled out from reference TRBV2 and TRBJ2-1, the complete variable domain reads EPEVTQTPSHQVTQMGQEVILRCVPISNHLYFYWYRQILGQKVEFLVSFYNNEISEKSEIFDDQFSVERPDGSNFTLKIRSTKLEDSAMYFCASSEPGPTANEQFFGPGTRLTVL.

The chain has TRBV3-1 (or the pseudogene TRBV3-2) and TRBJ1-2, with D perhaps TRBD1 (6 bases). The V end was cut by 4 bases, the J end by 4 bases, with 10 bases between. Looked up from germline, CDR1 is LGHDT and CDR2 is YNNKEL (reference sequence). CDR3 size: 13 residues. Here the CDR3 reads CASSLQGIYGYTF. The CDR3 DNA follows: TGTGCCAGCAGCCTACAGGGCATCTATGGCTACACCTTC.

This clone has only one observation. In DNA, the CDR3 is TGTGCCAGCAGTTACCAAGCGGGGAATACGCAGTATTTT. Its translation: CASSYQAGNTQYF. This chain connects TRBV6-5 to TRBJ2-3; 7 bases match TRBD2. Germline-derived CDR1 and CDR2 are MNHEY and SVGAGI. This CDR3 is 13 amino acids long. The V gene end was trimmed by 2 bases and the J gene end by 7 bases; junction bases not matched to a gene: 3.

The chain combines TRBV2 with TRBJ1-4; 8 bases are shared with TRBD1. The CDR3 loop spans 15 amino acids. Per the germline V gene, CDR1 is SNHLY and CDR2 is FYNNEI. V shed 6 bases, J shed 1 base, and the junction held 4 bases outside the gene matches. For the CDR3, the DNA is TGTGCCAGCAGGCCCGGACAGGGAACTAATGAAAAACTGTTTTTT. Translation: CASRPGQGTNEKLFF.

V gene TRBV11-2 combines with J gene TRBJ1-3; weak D call: TRBD1 (5 bases). The V end lost 5 bases, the J end lost 2 bases, and 7 bases lay between the germline ends. The CDR3 length is 13 residues. Germline V gene sequence: CDR1 SGHAT, CDR2 FQNNGV. The CDR3 reads CASSRGTGNTIYF. CDR3 nucleotide sequence: TGTGCCAGCAGCCGGGGGACTGGAAACACCATATATTTT.

The genes are TRBV28 and TRBJ1-4, with 10 bases identical to TRBD1. The junction had 19 bases not matched to a gene; V was cut back by 5 bases and J by 13 bases. CDR3 size: 17 residues. CDR1 and CDR2 from the germline V gene are MDHEN and SYDVKM. The CDR3, as DNA: TGTGCCAGCAGTCCTCCGGGACAGGGGCCTTCTTCGGTTAGACTGTTTTTT. Amino acids: CASSPPGQGPSSVRLFF.

The chain recombines TRBV6-5 with TRBJ2-5; 10 nucleotides align to TRBD2. CDR1 and CDR2 from the germline V gene are MNHEY and SVGAGI. The CDR3 extends over 15 amino acids. The ends lost 5 bases at V and 1 base at J; junction bases unmatched: 4. In nucleotides, the CDR3 is TGTGCCAGCAGTCTTAGCGGGGGGACCCAAGAGACCCAGTACTTC. Its protein product is CASSLSGGTQETQYF.

J is TRBJ2-3 and V is TRBV7-2; no clear D. Trimming shortened V by 4 bases and J by 7 bases, and 6 bases separated the two germline ends. From germline, CDR1 is SGHTA and CDR2 FQGNSA. The CDR3 covers 11 residues. Here the CDR3 reads CASSSGYTQYF. CDR3 nucleotides: TGTGCCAGCAGCTCTGGTTATACGCAGTATTTT. Filled out from reference TRBV7-2 and TRBJ2-3, the complete variable domain reads GAGVSQSPSNKVTEKGKDVELRCDPISGHTALYWYRQSLGQGLEFLIYFQGNSAPDKSGLPSDRFSAERTGGSVSTLTIQRTQQEDSAVYLCASSSGYTQYFGPGTRLTVL.

The chain links TRBV5-1 to TRBJ1-1; the D is unclear. The CDR3 is made up of 14 amino acids. The V end lost 0 bases, the J end lost 11 bases, and 17 bases lay between the germline ends. The germline gives CDR1 SGHRS, CDR2 YFSETQ. This chain's CDR3 is CASSLEFGNAAAFF. Here the CDR3 DNA reads TGCGCCAGCAGCTTGGAGTTCGGTAACGCCGCGGCTTTCTTT.

This sequence joins TRBV2 and TRBJ1-1; D perhaps matches TRBD1 (6 bases). The CDR3 has 13 residues. Germline CDR1 and CDR2: SNHLY and FYNNEI. Trimming shortened V by 9 bases and J by 3 bases, and 14 bases separated the two germline ends. Here the CDR3 reads CASGQQEDTEAFF. For the CDR3, the DNA is TGTGCCAGTGGACAGCAAGAGGACACTGAAGCTTTCTTT.

The rearrangement joins TRBV29-1 to TRBJ2-2, with 7 bases aligning to TRBD1. The CDR3 consists of 13 residues. The trim removed 7 bases at V and 0 bases at J, leaving 2 bases unmatched. Germline CDR1 is SQVTM and CDR2 is ANQGSEA. CDR3: CSGGQPNTGELFF. DNA for the CDR3: TGCAGCGGGGGACAGCCGAACACCGGGGAGCTGTTTTTT.

The rearrangement links TRBV5-1 to TRBJ2-1, with 10 bases matching TRBD2. The CDR3 has 15 residues. Germline lookup yields CDR1 SGHRS and CDR2 YFSETQ. Germline trimming cut 0 bases from V and 12 bases from J; bases unmatched to any gene: 9. The CDR3 DNA is TGCGCCAGCAGCTTGGTACCTAGCGGGGGCGAAAGGCAGTTCTTC. It specifies CASSLVPSGGERQFF.

The chain carries TRBV11-3 and TRBJ2-5; D possibly corresponds to TRBD2 (5 bases). The CDR3 spans 15 residues. Germline V gene sequence: CDR1 SGHNT, CDR2 YENEEA. Trimming removed 4 bases at V and 5 bases at J, with 17 bases between. Here the CDR3 DNA reads TGTGCCAGCAGCTCCCGGGGAGCTAGCCGGGAGACCCAGTACTTC. Encoded protein: CASSSRGASRETQYF.

The genes are TRBV18 and TRBJ2-1; D remains ambiguous. The V end was cut by 0 bases, the J end by 8 bases, with 11 bases between. The CDR3 runs to 14 residues. The V gene's germline CDR1 is KGHSH and CDR2 LQKENI. The CDR3 sequence: CASSPPQVTDEQFF. The CDR3 bases are TGTGCCAGCTCACCACCGCAGGTTACCGATGAGCAGTTCTTC.

This clone was recorded a few times. The rearrangement uses TRBV6-5 and TRBJ1-4; 10 bases agree with TRBD1. With 11 bases clipped from V and 5 bases from J, the junction kept 8 bases outside the gene matches. Germline V gene lookup returns CDR1 MNHEY and CDR2 SVGAGI. This CDR3 spans 14 amino acids. CDR3 nucleotide sequence: TGTGCCGGTAGAATGGGACAGGGGAATGAAAAACTGTTTTTT. This translates into CAGRMGQGNEKLFF.

This chain links TRBV19 with TRBJ1-6, with TRBD1 matching 7 bases. The germline gives CDR1 LNHDA, CDR2 SQIVND (reference sequence). The J segment lost 10 bases and the V segment lost 4 bases, leaving 10 bases of the junction unmatched. This CDR3 region has 15 residues. The CDR3 loop is CASSTGGTVGSPLHF. The CDR3 coding sequence is TGTGCCAGTAGTACAGGGGGGACAGTAGGATCACCCCTCCACTTT.

This chain's CDR3 is CASNSLGSGLGYNEQFF. The CDR3 DNA reads as TGTGCCAGCAACTCCCTCGGGTCGGGGTTGGGTTACAATGAGCAGTTCTTC. V and J are TRBV5-5 and TRBJ2-1; D perhaps matches TRBD2 (5 bases). This CDR3 is 17 amino acids long. The V gene lost 6 bases and the J gene lost 4 bases, with 23 bases spanning the gap. Germline lookup yields CDR1 SGHKS and CDR2 YYEKEE (reference sequence).

This sequence joins TRBV7-9 and TRBJ1-2, with D possibly TRBD1 on 6 matching bases. Germline loops: CDR1 SEHNR, CDR2 FQNEAQ (reference sequence). The CDR3 length is 15 residues. Trimming pared 0 bases from V and 5 bases from J, leaving 13 bases between. Here the CDR3 reads CASSLAKTGLYGYTF. The DNA of the CDR3 is TGTGCCAGCAGCTTAGCCAAGACAGGCTTATATGGCTACACCTTC. The full variable domain, its missing parts supplied by reference TRBV7-9 and TRBJ1-2, is DTGVSQNPRHKITKRGQNVTFRCDPISEHNRLYWYRQTLGQGPEFLTYFQNEAQLEKSRLLSDRFSAERPKGSFSTLEIQRTEQGDSAMYLCASSLAKTGLYGYTFGSGTRLTVV.

This chain connects TRBV10-3 to TRBJ1-1; D is unresolved. The CDR3 runs to 14 residues. CDR1 ENHRY and CDR2 SYGVKD come from the germline V gene. V gave up 10 bases and J gave up 1 base, with 16 bases separating them. CDR3 amino acids: CATLPTQKNTEAFF. The DNA of the CDR3 is TGTGCCACTCTACCGACCCAAAAGAACACTGAAGCTTTCTTT.

This rearrangement joins TRBV6-1 to TRBJ1-1; the match to TRBD1 covers 9 bases. CDR3 length: 16 residues. V lost 4 bases, J lost 4 bases, and 10 bases stayed unmatched. Germline loops: CDR1 MNHNS, CDR2 SASEGT. The CDR3 sequence is CASSAQSTGGSTEAFF. The CDR3 bases are TGTGCCAGCAGTGCACAATCGACAGGGGGGTCCACTGAAGCTTTCTTT.

This chain links TRBV12-3 or TRBV12-4 with TRBJ1-1; D is unclear. Trimming pared 3 bases from V and 1 base from J, leaving 6 bases between. The CDR3 has 13 residues. The CDR3 DNA reads as TGTGCCAGCAGTTTCTACGGGAACACTGAAGCTTTCTTT. The encoded protein is CASSFYGNTEAFF.